Below are 15 T cell receptor beta chains sequenced from a single sample in a study of OX40 agonist ivuxolimab in advanced cancers. The table came from immunoSEQ multiplex PCR; TCRdb's copy has only in-frame clones and leaves some out. The sample has tens of thousands of clones; about 91% are singletons. Specimen: CD4+ or CD8+ T cells sorted from blood, collected in a trial of the OX40 agonist ivuxolimab. Every receptor here comes from an adult with an advanced solid tumor such as melanoma, head and neck, liver or kidney cancer.

This chain joins TRBV19 and TRBJ2-1; TRBD1 matches 7 bases. With V trimmed by 0 bases and J by 6 bases, 8 bases remained unmatched. The germline V gene encodes CDR1 LNHDA and CDR2 SQIVND (reference sequence). CDR3 length: 16 residues. CDR3 region: CASSIDLRPGGNEQFF. The DNA for the CDR3 is TGTGCCAGTAGTATAGATCTAAGGCCAGGGGGCAATGAGCAGTTCTTC.

The rearrangement joins TRBV27 to TRBJ1-5; D unresolved. This CDR3 contains 16 residues. V was pared by 5 bases and J by 3 bases, with 17 bases between. Looked up from germline, CDR1 is MNHEY and CDR2 is SMNVEV (reference sequence). CDR3: CASSPEVGGTNQPQHF. The CDR3 DNA follows: TGTGCCAGCAGTCCCGAGGTAGGCGGTACCAATCAGCCCCAGCATTTT.

The CDR3 is CASSLEPGYRNTIYF. The CDR3 DNA is TGTGCCAGCAGCTTGGAACCAGGGTACCGAAACACCATATATTTT. The chain is built from TRBV5-5 and TRBJ1-3, with D tentatively TRBD1 (5 bases). Germline V gene data show CDR1 as SGHKS and CDR2 as YYEKEE (reference sequence). Deletions cut 0 bases from V and 5 bases from J, with 12 bases between. The CDR3 extends over 15 amino acids.

J is TRBJ2-1 and V is TRBV4-1, with TRBD2 matching over 9 bases. The J segment lost 7 bases and the V segment lost 0 bases, leaving 7 bases of the junction unmatched. The CDR3 runs to 16 residues. Germline CDR1 reads MGHRA; CDR2 reads YSYEKL. CDR3 bases: TGCGCCAGCAGCCAAGATCGCGGGAGGGCCTTTAATGAGCAGTTCTTC. Its translation: CASSQDRGRAFNEQFF.

The chain carries TRBV28 and TRBJ1-4; no clear D gene. Germline V gene lookup returns CDR1 MDHEN and CDR2 SYDVKM. V shed 5 bases and J shed 4 bases, with 11 bases lying between them. The CDR3 extends over 14 amino acids. The CDR3: CASSAPEGNEKLFF. The CDR3 DNA sequence: TGTGCCAGCAGTGCTCCGGAGGGTAATGAAAAACTGTTTTTT.

This sequence joins TRBV10-2 and TRBJ1-1; D remains ambiguous. V was pared by 0 bases and J by 6 bases, with 8 bases between. Germline V gene sequence: CDR1 WSHSY, CDR2 SAAADI. The CDR3 is 13 residues long. CDR3 residues: CASSESVKAEAFF. In nucleotides, the CDR3 is TGCGCCAGCAGTGAGTCGGTGAAGGCTGAAGCTTTCTTT.

The chain uses TRBV5-4 and TRBJ2-1; 7 nucleotides agree with TRBD2. Germline trimming cut 9 bases from V and 6 bases from J; bases unmatched to any gene: 9. The CDR3 runs to 13 residues. Germline-derived CDR1 and CDR2 are SGHNT and YYREEE (reference sequence). The CDR3 region is CAIPLGEGNEQFF. Written as DNA, the CDR3 is TGTGCCATCCCGTTAGGGGAGGGCAATGAGCAGTTCTTC.

The rearrangement joins TRBV2 to TRBJ2-3, with a tentative D call TRBD1 (5 bases). V gave up 2 bases and J gave up 0 bases, with 12 bases separating them. The CDR3 consists of 16 residues. Germline V CDR1 and CDR2: SNHLY, FYNNEI. CDR3 sequence reads: CASSEHARASTDTQYF. The DNA of the CDR3 is TGTGCCAGCAGTGAACACGCCAGGGCTAGCACAGATACGCAGTATTTT.

The genes are TRBV27 and TRBJ2-2; the D gene is possibly TRBD2 (6 bases). The CDR3 contains 15 residues. Germline assignment: CDR1 MNHEY and CDR2 SMNVEV (reference sequence). Trimming shortened V by 3 bases and J by 4 bases, and 12 bases separated the two germline ends. CDR3 nucleotide sequence: TGTGCCAGCAGTTTTTACGGGAGCGGCACCGGGGAGCTGTTTTTT. Translating it yields CASSFYGSGTGELFF.

The genes are TRBV4-1 and TRBJ2-3; TRBD2 is a possible D gene (7 bases). Germline-derived CDR1 and CDR2 are MGHRA and YSYEKL. The CDR3 spans 17 residues. The V gene lost 1 base and the J gene lost 3 bases, with 17 bases spanning the gap. In nucleotides, the CDR3 is TGCGCCAGCAGCCAAGCGGCGGGGGCCAGGGTGACAGATACGCAGTATTTT. Translating it yields CASSQAAGARVTDTQYF.

This rearrangement joins TRBV27 to TRBJ2-1; 8 bases match TRBD2. After removal of 4 bases from V and 4 bases from J, the junction contained 6 bases not matched to a gene. The germline V gene has CDR1 MNHEY and CDR2 SMNVEV (reference sequence). CDR3 length: 15 amino acids. This CDR3 reads CASSYGPGGYNEQFF. CDR3 DNA sequence: TGTGCCAGCAGTTACGGTCCGGGAGGGTACAATGAGCAGTTCTTC.

V usage is TRBV19 and J usage is TRBJ2-7, with TRBD1 identical over 7 bases. CDR3 length: 14 amino acids. The germline gives CDR1 LNHDA, CDR2 SQIVND (reference sequence). Trimming took 3 bases from V and 3 from J; bases not matched to a gene: 5. The CDR3 nucleotides read TGTGCCAGTAGTATCCCGGGACAGATCTACGAGCAGTACTTC. Translating it yields CASSIPGQIYEQYF. Full variable domain (rest looked up from reference TRBV19 and TRBJ2-7): DGGITQSPKYLFRKEGQNVTLSCEQNLNHDAMYWYRQDPGQGLRLIYYSQIVNDFQKGDIAEGYSVSREKKESFPLTVTSAQKNPTAFYLCASSIPGQIYEQYFGPGTRLTVT.

The chain uses TRBV5-6 and TRBJ1-2; D might be TRBD1 (5 bases). The CDR3 covers 14 residues. CDR1 is SGHDT and CDR2 is YYEEEE in the germline V gene. V shed 0 bases and J shed 1 base, with 7 bases lying between them. The CDR3 region is CASSLGTGNYGYTF. The CDR3, as DNA: TGTGCCAGCAGCTTGGGCACAGGTAACTATGGCTACACCTTC.

The chain employs TRBV7-2 and TRBJ1-1; 8 nucleotides align to TRBD1. Trimming took 3 bases from V and 1 from J; bases not matched to a gene: 7. The germline CDR1 and CDR2 sequences are SGHTA and FQGNSA. The CDR3 spans 16 residues. This CDR3 is CASSLSGGVSNTEAFF. In nucleotides, the CDR3 is TGTGCCAGCAGCTTGTCAGGGGGCGTCTCGAACACTGAAGCTTTCTTT. The full variable domain, completed using reference TRBV7-2 and TRBJ1-1, is GAGVSQSPSNKVTEKGKDVELRCDPISGHTALYWYRQSLGQGLEFLIYFQGNSAPDKSGLPSDRFSAERTGGSVSTLTIQRTQQEDSAVYLCASSLSGGVSNTEAFFGQGTRLTVV.

The chain recombines TRBV10-3 with TRBJ1-3; D may be TRBD1 (5 bases). The CDR3 sequence is 17 residues long. The germline V gene has CDR1 ENHRY and CDR2 SYGVKD. The V end was cut by 0 bases, the J end by 2 bases, with 14 bases between. The CDR3 loop is CAISESTANAPGNTIYF. As DNA, the CDR3 is TGTGCCATCAGTGAGTCGACAGCCAACGCCCCTGGAAACACCATATATTTT.